These 16 T cell receptor beta chains were sequenced from one sample in a study of blood T cell repertoires in COVID-19. The data were produced by immunoSEQ multiplex PCR, yet TCRdb's version contains in-frame clones alone and is incomplete. This table has over 200,000 clones, more than 80% appearing once. The sample taken for sequencing was peripheral blood. The receptor set was obtained from a man aged 30 to 45 with COVID-19, enrolled during active disease.

The sample holds a few counts of this clone. This chain joins TRBV19 and TRBJ1-5; TRBD1 matches at 9 bases. This CDR3 comprises 15 residues. The germline gives CDR1 LNHDA, CDR2 SQIVND (reference sequence). J lost 3 bases, V lost 10 bases, and 10 bases had no gene match. The CDR3 loop reads CATNSGTGNNQPQHF. Here the CDR3 DNA reads TGTGCCACCAACTCCGGGACAGGGAACAATCAGCCCCAGCATTTT.

The J gene is TRBJ1-1, the V gene TRBV18, with 8 bases fitting TRBD1. The J segment lost 3 bases and the V segment lost 4 bases, leaving 7 bases of the junction unmatched. From germline, CDR1 is KGHSH and CDR2 LQKENI. This CDR3 is 15 amino acids long. The CDR3 nucleotides are TGTGCCAGCTCACAATTGACAGGGGACTACACTGAAGCTTTCTTT. This codes for CASSQLTGDYTEAFF.

In its sample, this clone was seen a few times. V is TRBV5-1 and J is TRBJ2-7; TRBD2 aligns across 8 bases. The CDR3 runs 16 residues. Germline lookup yields CDR1 SGHRS and CDR2 YFSETQ. J lost 7 bases, V lost 2 bases, and 14 bases had no gene match. In DNA form, the CDR3 reads TGCGCCAGCAGCTTAGGGAGCACGGGAGGGCCAGGGGAGCAGTACTTC. Protein product: CASSLGSTGGPGEQYF.

The gene calls are TRBV12-5 and TRBJ2-1, with 9 bases that match TRBD2. CDR1 is LGHNT, CDR2 FRNRAP, per germline. CDR3 length: 17 residues. The V segment lost 0 bases and the J segment 5 bases; nucleotides outside the gene matches: 8. The CDR3 DNA is TGTGCTAGTGGTTTGGTAACGGTAGCGGGGGAGAACAATGAGCAGTTCTTC. Amino acid sequence: CASGLVTVAGENNEQFF. The complete variable domain, with remaining parts taken from reference TRBV12-5 and TRBJ2-1, reads DARVTQTPRHKVTEMGQEVTMRCQPILGHNTVFWYRQTMMQGLELLAYFRNRAPLDDSGMPKDRFSAEMPDATLATLKIQPSEPRDSAVYFCASGLVTVAGENNEQFFGPGTRLTVL.

This rearrangement joins TRBV5-1 to TRBJ2-1, with 8 bases matching TRBD2. The CDR3 is made up of 15 amino acids. From germline, CDR1 is SGHRS and CDR2 YFSETQ. V lost 2 bases to trimming and J lost 5 bases; unmatched junction nucleotides: 6. The CDR3 coding sequence is TGCGCCAGCAGCTTCGGACTAGCCGGTCACAATGAGCAGTTCTTC. Translation gives CASSFGLAGHNEQFF. Drawing the rest from reference TRBV5-1 and TRBJ2-1, the complete variable domain is KAGVTQTPRYLIKTRGQQVTLSCSPISGHRSVSWYQQTPGQGLQFLFEYFSETQRNKGNFPGRFSGRQFSNSRSEMNVSTLELGDSALYLCASSFGLAGHNEQFFGPGTRLTVL.

This rearrangement joins TRBV28 to TRBJ1-1; perhaps TRBD1 as D (6 bases). Per germline, CDR1 MDHEN and CDR2 SYDVKM. The CDR3 has 14 residues. Trimming stripped 6 bases from V and 1 base from J, with 12 bases between. CDR3 region: CASRHGQRNTEAFF. The CDR3 DNA is TGTGCCAGCAGACACGGACAGAGGAACACTGAAGCTTTCTTT.

With respect to this clone: A read error may account for a junction end that differs from germline. The V gene is TRBV6-2 or TRBV6-3, the J gene TRBJ1-4; weak D call: TRBD1 (6 bases). The V gene's germline CDR1 is MNHEY and CDR2 SVGEGT. CDR3 length: 12 amino acids. CDR3 in amino acids: CASSTQTGPRLF. The CDR3 DNA sequence: TGTGCCAGCAGTACTCAGACAGGCCCAAGATTATTT.

The V gene is TRBV7-2, the J gene TRBJ2-7; D is possibly TRBD1 (6 bases). The V gene's germline CDR1 is SGHTA and CDR2 FQGNSA. The CDR3 contains 14 residues. Trimming pared 3 bases from V and 5 bases from J, leaving 14 bases between. CDR3 residues: CASSLTTPGDEQYF. The CDR3 nucleotides read TGTGCCAGCAGCTTGACGACCCCAGGGGACGAGCAGTACTTC.

This clone was recorded once. The chain carries TRBV28 and TRBJ1-1, with TRBD1 matching over 8 bases. The CDR3 extends over 20 amino acids. Germline V lookup: CDR1 MDHEN, CDR2 SYDVKM. After removal of 2 bases from V and 0 bases from J, the junction contained 17 bases not matched to a gene. The CDR3 bases are TGTGCCAGCAGTTTAGCGATCTTAGGACAGGGTTATATCATGAACACTGAAGCTTTCTTT. This sequence encodes CASSLAILGQGYIMNTEAFF.

The V gene is TRBV5-4, the J gene TRBJ2-1, with 10 bases that match TRBD1. The length of the CDR3 is 15 residues. V lost 4 bases to trimming and J lost 6 bases; unmatched junction nucleotides: 7. Germline-derived CDR1 and CDR2 are SGHNT and YYREEE (reference sequence). CDR3 region: CASSATGGSGNEQFF. CDR3 coding DNA: TGTGCCAGCAGCGCGACAGGGGGCAGTGGCAATGAGCAGTTCTTC.

CDR3: CASSFLHTGTANTEAFF. DNA of the CDR3: TGTGCCAGCAGTTTCCTCCACACCGGGACAGCGAACACTGAAGCTTTCTTT. V gene TRBV28 combines with J gene TRBJ1-1; 7 bases match TRBD1. The CDR3 is 17 amino acids. Germline V gene sequence: CDR1 MDHEN, CDR2 SYDVKM. V was clipped by 3 bases and J by 1 base; unmatched bases: 11.

V and J are TRBV6-5 and TRBJ1-5, with D possibly being TRBD1 (5 bases). CDR3 size: 13 residues. V gave up 11 bases and J gave up 2 bases, with 13 bases separating them. Germline assignment: CDR1 MNHEY and CDR2 SVGAGI. The CDR3 coding sequence is TGTGCCTCAAGGGGATACGGCAATCAGCCCCAGCATTTT. As protein: CASRGYGNQPQHF.

The V and J genes are TRBV21-1 and TRBJ1-2; the DNA was not compared with TRBD1, the D call given in the table. TRBV21-1 corresponds to a pseudogene. The CDR3 is 14 amino acids. The CDR3 loop reads CASRNQGRGVGYTF. The DNA of the CDR3 is TGTGCCAGCAGAAATCAGGGAAGGGGTGTTGGCTACACCTTC.

The CDR3 DNA follows: TGTGCCAGTAGTATTGAGAGGGGAGGAAAAGCCACCTATGGCTACACCTTC. It yields the protein CASSIERGGKATYGYTF. The rearrangement joins TRBV19 to TRBJ1-2; D might be TRBD1 (5 bases). Trimming cost V 3 bases and J 4 bases, with 21 bases left between them. CDR1 is LNHDA, CDR2 SQIVND, per germline (reference sequence). CDR3 length equals 17 residues.

The J gene is TRBJ2-5, the V gene TRBV6-6; TRBD2 matches 13 bases. Trimming cost V 6 bases and J 4 bases; bases outside gene matches: 2. Germline values: CDR1 MNHNY, CDR2 SVGAGI (reference sequence). This CDR3 has 14 amino acids. CDR3 sequence reads: CASSRTSGGETQYF. The CDR3 nucleotides read TGTGCCAGCAGCCGGACTAGCGGGGGAGAGACCCAGTACTTC.

The rearrangement joins TRBV6-5 to TRBJ1-1; TRBD1 matches 7 bases. The CDR3 covers 16 residues. With 2 bases clipped from V and 0 bases from J, the junction kept 6 bases outside the gene matches. In germline, CDR1 is MNHEY, CDR2 SVGAGI. The CDR3 DNA follows: TGTGCCAGCAGTTACGAGGGGGCATTGGTGAACACTGAAGCTTTCTTT. This encodes CASSYEGALVNTEAFF.